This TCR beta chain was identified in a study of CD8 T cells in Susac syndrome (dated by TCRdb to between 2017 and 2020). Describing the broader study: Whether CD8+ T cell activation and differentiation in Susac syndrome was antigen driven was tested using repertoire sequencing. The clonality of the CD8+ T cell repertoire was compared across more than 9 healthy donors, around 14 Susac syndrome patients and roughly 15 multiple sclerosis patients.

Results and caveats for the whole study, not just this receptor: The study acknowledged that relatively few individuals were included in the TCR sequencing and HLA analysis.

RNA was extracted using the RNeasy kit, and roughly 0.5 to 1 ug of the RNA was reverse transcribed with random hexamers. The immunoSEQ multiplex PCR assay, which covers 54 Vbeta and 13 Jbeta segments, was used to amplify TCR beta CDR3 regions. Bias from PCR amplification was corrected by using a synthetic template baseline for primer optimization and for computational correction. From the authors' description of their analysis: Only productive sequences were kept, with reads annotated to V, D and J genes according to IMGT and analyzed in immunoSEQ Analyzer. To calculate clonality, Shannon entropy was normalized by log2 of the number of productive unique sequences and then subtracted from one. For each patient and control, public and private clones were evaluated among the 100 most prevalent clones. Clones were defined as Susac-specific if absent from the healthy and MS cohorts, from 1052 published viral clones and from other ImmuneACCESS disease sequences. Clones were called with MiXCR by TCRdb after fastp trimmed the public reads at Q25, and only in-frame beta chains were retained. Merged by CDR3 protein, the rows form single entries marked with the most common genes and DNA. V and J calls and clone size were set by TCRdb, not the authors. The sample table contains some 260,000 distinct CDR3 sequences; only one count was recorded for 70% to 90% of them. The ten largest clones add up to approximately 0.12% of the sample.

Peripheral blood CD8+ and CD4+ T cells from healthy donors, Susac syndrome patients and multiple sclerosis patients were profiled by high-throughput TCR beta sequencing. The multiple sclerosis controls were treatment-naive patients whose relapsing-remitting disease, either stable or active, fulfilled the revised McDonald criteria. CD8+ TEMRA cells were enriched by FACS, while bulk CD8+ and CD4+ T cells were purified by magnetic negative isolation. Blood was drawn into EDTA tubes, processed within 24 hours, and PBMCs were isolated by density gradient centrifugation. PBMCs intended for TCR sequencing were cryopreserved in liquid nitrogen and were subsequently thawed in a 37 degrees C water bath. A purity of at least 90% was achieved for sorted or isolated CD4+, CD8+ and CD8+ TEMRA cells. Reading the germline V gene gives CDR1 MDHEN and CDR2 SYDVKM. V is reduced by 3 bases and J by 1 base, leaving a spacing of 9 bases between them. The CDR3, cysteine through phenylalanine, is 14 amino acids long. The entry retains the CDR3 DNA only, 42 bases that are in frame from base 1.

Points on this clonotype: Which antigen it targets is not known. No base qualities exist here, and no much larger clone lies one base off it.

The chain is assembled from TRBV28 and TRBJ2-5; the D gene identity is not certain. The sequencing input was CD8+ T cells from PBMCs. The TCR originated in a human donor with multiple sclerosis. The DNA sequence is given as TGTGCCAGCAGTTTGGTGCCTACCCAAGAGACCCAGTACTTC. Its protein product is CASSLVPTQETQYF.